This is a list of T cell receptor beta chains from one sample in a study of cytomegalovirus exposure and HLA in healthy donors. Clones were sequenced by immunoSEQ multiplex PCR, and TCRdb holds only the in-frame ones, with some missing. The repertoire holds under 95,000 clones, with 6.5% to 8% as singletons. The sequenced sample consisted of PBMCs. The source of these receptors is a man aged 50-59 years in good health and CMV-seronegative. Both conserved end residues are part of each CDR3. The D gene is left open where the match is weak. Size is omitted from some rows. Given values are once, few, many or a class for expanded clones.

V gene	clone size	J gene	D gene	CDR3 DNA	CDR3 protein
TRBV6-4	few	TRBJ2-5	TRBD2	TGTGCCAGCAGTGAAGAGCGGGGGGAGACCCAGTACTTC	CASSEERGETQYF
TRBV27	few	TRBJ1-6	.	TGTGCCAGCAGTCTGGGGGGGATCCTGGATTCACCCCTCCACTTT	CASSLGGILDSPLHF
TRBV19	few	TRBJ2-7	.	TGTGCCACTTCCGTGCGGCTTGGTATTTCCTACGAGCAGTACTTC	CATSVRLGISYEQYF
TRBV7-9	.	TRBJ1-5	.	TGTGCCAGCAGCTTAGCTCAGGGAATAGGCAATCAGCCCCAGCATTTT	CASSLAQGIGNQPQHF
TRBV4-3	few	TRBJ1-4	TRBD1	TGCGCCAGCAGCCAAGAGACAGGGGGCAAGTACTTTTTT	CASSQETGGKYFF
TRBV2	.	TRBJ1-5	.	TGTGCCAGCAGCGAGGGGGGGGGCAATCAGCCCCAGCATTTT	CASSEGGGNQPQHF
TRBV5-1	few	TRBJ2-7	.	TGCGCCAGCAGCTGGTGGGGGGACCGGGACGAGCAGTACTTC	CASSWWGDRDEQYF
TRBV6-4	few	TRBJ2-7	TRBD1	TGTGCCAGCAGAGGGGACAGGGCAGACGAGCAGTACTTC	CASRGDRADEQYF
TRBV10-3	.	TRBJ2-7	TRBD1	TGTGCCATCAGCGCACAGGGGGCAAAAGTCTACGAGCAGTACTTC	CAISAQGAKVYEQYF
TRBV7-2	.	TRBJ2-7	TRBD2	TGTGCCAGCAGCTTAACGGGCGGGAGCTACGAGCAGTACTTC	CASSLTGGSYEQYF
TRBV2	.	TRBJ2-7	.	TGTGCAAGCAGGGCAGGGCTCCACGAGCAGTACTTC	CASRAGLHEQYF
TRBV15	.	TRBJ1-1	TRBD1	TGTGCCACCAGCAGAGATCTGGGACAGTATGAAGCTTTCTTT	CATSRDLGQYEAFF
TRBV5-5	.	TRBJ2-1	TRBD1	TGTGCCAGCAGCCCTCAACTCGGACAGGGGGCGGAGGAGCAGTTCTTC	CASSPQLGQGAEEQFF
TRBV15	.	TRBJ2-7	TRBD2	TGTGCCACCAGCAAACTAGCGGAACCATGGGACGAGCAGTACTTC	CATSKLAEPWDEQYF
TRBV6-5	few	TRBJ1-1	.	TGTGCCAGCAGCCTACAGGGTTTTCGGAACACTGAAGCTTTCTTT	CASSLQGFRNTEAFF
TRBV7-6	many	TRBJ2-2	TRBD2	TGTGCCAGCAGCTCTAGCGGGAACGGCGGGGAGCTGTTTTTT	CASSSSGNGGELFF
TRBV5-4	.	TRBJ1-5	.	TGTGCCAGCAGTTACAATGATCAGCCCCAGCATTTT	CASSYNDQPQHF
TRBV2	.	TRBJ2-1	TRBD2	TGTGCCAGCAGAATAGCGGGGTCGTTGCTTAGCAATGAGCAGTTCTTC	CASRIAGSLLSNEQFF
TRBV20-1	.	TRBJ1-1	.	TGCAGTGCTCCGACAATCACTGAAGCTTTCTTT	CSAPTITEAFF
TRBV7-8	few	TRBJ1-1	.	TGTGCCAGCAGCCATCGCGTCGGGGTCACTGAAGCTTTCTTT	CASSHRVGVTEAFF
TRBV18	.	TRBJ2-7	.	TGTGCCAGCTCACCCTCGGACAGAAGCCCCTACGAGCAGTACTTC	CASSPSDRSPYEQYF
TRBV5-1	few	TRBJ2-1	.	TGCGCCAGCAGCCCGGGACTCCTCAACAATGAGCAGTTCTTC	CASSPGLLNNEQFF
TRBV20-1	.	TRBJ2-2	.	TGCAGTGCGATGGGGCCCGGGGAGCTGTTTTTT	CSAMGPGELFF
TRBV5-1	few	TRBJ2-3	.	TGCGCCAGCAGCCGTAGCACAGATACGCAGTATTTT	CASSRSTDTQYF
TRBV6-4	.	TRBJ2-2	TRBD1	TGTGCCAGCATCGGGGAAGGGGGCTTCAACACCGGGGAGCTGTTTTTT	CASIGEGGFNTGELFF
TRBV5-6	few	TRBJ1-5	TRBD1	TGTGCCAGCAGCGGGACAGGGTCGTTTCAGCCCCAGCATTTT	CASSGTGSFQPQHF
TRBV11-2	few	TRBJ2-1	.	TGTGCCAGCAGCTCCGACCGGACTTTACTCTACAATGAGCAGTTCTTC	CASSSDRTLLYNEQFF
TRBV6-1	few	TRBJ2-7	TRBD1	TGTGCCAGCAGTGTCTTAACAGGGGATGTGAACGAGCAGTACTTC	CASSVLTGDVNEQYF
TRBV7-9	few	TRBJ2-3	.	TGTGCCAGCAGCTTCAAGCGCGGACACCTCGACACAGATACGCAGTATTTT	CASSFKRGHLDTDTQYF
TRBV10-3	few	TRBJ2-7	.	TGTGCCACAACCGACGACAATCTCTACGAGCAGTACTTC	CATTDDNLYEQYF
TRBV19	.	TRBJ1-1	TRBD1	TGTGCCAGTAGTAGCCGGGACAGGGGGCTGAACACTGAAGCTTTCTTT	CASSSRDRGLNTEAFF
TRBV19	.	TRBJ1-2	.	TGTGCCAGTAGTATTGCGACCAGGCACGAACATGGCTACACCTTC	CASSIATRHEHGYTF
TRBV6-1	few	TRBJ1-1	.	TGTGCCAGCAGTGAAGGGCTTTCACAGGGAGCAAACACTGAAGCTTTCTTT	CASSEGLSQGANTEAFF
TRBV6-5	.	TRBJ2-7	.	TGTGCCAGCAGTTACTCCCCAAGTCTATCCTACGAGCAGTACTTC	CASSYSPSLSYEQYF
TRBV9	few	TRBJ2-1	TRBD2	TGTGCCAGCAGCGTGACTAGCGGGGGGGTAGTCTCCTACAATGAGCAGTTCTTC	CASSVTSGGVVSYNEQFF
TRBV7-6	.	TRBJ2-3	TRBD1	TGTGCCAGCAGCGCTCAGGGGGGCACAGATACGCAGTATTTT	CASSAQGGTDTQYF
TRBV7-2	few	TRBJ2-7	TRBD1	TGTGCCAGCAGCGATAGAATTGGGACAGGGGCTCTCGAGCAGTACTTC	CASSDRIGTGALEQYF
TRBV5-6	few	TRBJ1-2	.	TGTGCCAGCAGCTTGGGGTCGACTTTCTACACCTTC	CASSLGSTFYTF
TRBV30	few	TRBJ1-2	.	TGTGCCTGGAGTGTAGGCGGGGGATATGGCTACACCTTC	CAWSVGGGYGYTF
TRBV19	.	TRBJ1-4	.	TGTGCCAGTAGTATCTCCAGGGCAACTAATGAAAAACTGTTTTTT	CASSISRATNEKLFF
TRBV7-6	.	TRBJ2-1	TRBD1	TGTGCCAGCAGCATACAGGGGAATGAGCAGTTCTTC	CASSIQGNEQFF
TRBV11-1	.	TRBJ2-3	.	TGTGCCAGCAGCTTGGGGGGTGTCGGTCCGCAGTATTTT	CASSLGGVGPQYF
TRBV30	.	TRBJ2-3	TRBD2	TGTGCCTGGGCCGGGGGTAGCGGGAGCACAGATACGCAGTATTTT	CAWAGGSGSTDTQYF
TRBV4-1	.	TRBJ2-7	.	TGCGCCAGCAGCCAAGATCAGGGACAACCCTACGAGCAGTACTTC	CASSQDQGQPYEQYF
TRBV19	.	TRBJ2-3	.	TGTGCCAGTAGTTCCCACTCCCTAGCAGGCACAGATACGCAGTATTTT	CASSSHSLAGTDTQYF
TRBV27	few	TRBJ1-5	.	TGTGCCAGCAGTTTAAATCGGGATCAGCCCCAGCATTTT	CASSLNRDQPQHF
TRBV7-3	few	TRBJ2-1	TRBD2	TGTGCCAGCAGCTTAACTACTAGCGGGAGTGCAAATGAGCAGTTCTTC	CASSLTTSGSANEQFF
TRBV7-8	.	TRBJ2-1	TRBD2	TGTGCCAGCAGCTTGAGCGGGGGACACTACAATGAGCAGTTCTTC	CASSLSGGHYNEQFF